The clone carrying this T cell receptor beta chain has ten or more counts. Its target is unknown. TCRdb called the PCR reads again in MiXCR, with one record for every CDR3 protein. The sample has roughly 100,000 distinct CDR3 sequences, under 40% seen once. This entry belongs to a study of molecular identifiers for immune sequencing clone quantification. The trim removed 4 bases at V and 6 bases at J, leaving 4 bases unmatched. The CDR3 consists of 14 residues. Overall study findings and caveats: Clone sizes could be underestimated for highly expanded clones when identical TCR molecules share a barcode. In CMV-specific effectors, clones above 20 copies held over 98% of molecules; naive, under 1%.

Sorting was used to obtain naive CD8 T cells (CD8+CD4-CCR7+CD45RA+). The sequenced sample was naive CD8+ T cells from blood, with Jurkat cell RNA spiked in. Stated subset: FACS-sorted CD8+CD4-CCR7+CD45RA+ naive T cells. This TCR derives from a human donor in good health. Some libraries in this study had Jurkat cell RNA spiked in. The chain employs TRBV12-3 or TRBV12-4 and TRBJ1-5, with TRBD1 matching 9 bases. In DNA, the CDR3 is TGTGCCAGCAGTTCTACAGGGGGCAGTCAGCCCCAGCATTTT. Translation: CASSSTGGSQPQHF.